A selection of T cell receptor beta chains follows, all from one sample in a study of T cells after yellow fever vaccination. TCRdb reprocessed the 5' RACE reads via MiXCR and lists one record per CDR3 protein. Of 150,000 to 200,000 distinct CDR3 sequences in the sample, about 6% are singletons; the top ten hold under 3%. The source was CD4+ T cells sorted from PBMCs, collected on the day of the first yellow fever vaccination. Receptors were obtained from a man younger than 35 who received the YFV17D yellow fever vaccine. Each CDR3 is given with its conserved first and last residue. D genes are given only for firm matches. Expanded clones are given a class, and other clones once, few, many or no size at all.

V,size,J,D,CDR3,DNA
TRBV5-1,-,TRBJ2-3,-,CASGTADTDTQYF,TGCGCCAGCGGGACGGCCGACACAGATACGCAGTATTTT
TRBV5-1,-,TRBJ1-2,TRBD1,CASILLQLFGQGDGYTF,TGCGCCAGCATCCTGCTCCAGCTGTTCGGACAGGGAGATGGCTACACCTTC
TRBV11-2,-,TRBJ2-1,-,CASSLRPPGGPGNEQFF,TGTGCCAGCAGCTTACGGCCCCCCGGGGGGCCGGGAAATGAGCAGTTCTTC
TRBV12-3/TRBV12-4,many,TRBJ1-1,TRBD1,CASSLRGQTEAFF,TGTGCCAGCAGCCTGAGGGGGCAGACTGAAGCTTTCTTT
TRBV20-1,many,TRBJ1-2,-,CSARDRGGTVGYTF,TGCAGTGCTAGAGATAGGGGGGGGACCGTTGGCTACACCTTC
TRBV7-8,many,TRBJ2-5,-,CASSLASRAGGGETQYF,TGTGCCAGCAGCTTAGCCTCGCGGGCAGGGGGAGGGGAGACCCAGTACTTC
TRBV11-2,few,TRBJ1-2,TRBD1,CASSGFRDRAAGYTF,TGTGCCAGCAGCGGATTCCGGGACAGGGCGGCTGGCTACACCTTC
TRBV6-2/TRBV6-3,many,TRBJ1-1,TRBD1,CASSYSRDSTEAFF,TGTGCCAGCAGTTACTCTCGGGACAGCACTGAAGCTTTCTTT
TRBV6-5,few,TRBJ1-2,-,CASSYSSKDGYTF,TGTGCCAGCAGTTACTCGAGTAAGGACGGCTACACCTTC
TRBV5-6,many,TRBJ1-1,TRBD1,CASSWTGLMNTEAFF,TGTGCCAGCAGCTGGACAGGGCTTATGAACACTGAAGCTTTCTTT
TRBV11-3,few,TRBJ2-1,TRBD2,CASSFLAGEQFF,TGTGCCAGCAGCTTCCTAGCGGGGGAACAGTTCTTC
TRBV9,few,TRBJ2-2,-,CASSVDRGAGDTGELFF,TGTGCCAGCAGCGTAGATCGGGGGGCCGGTGACACCGGGGAGCTGTTTTTT
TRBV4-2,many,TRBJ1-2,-,CASSQDLVTTNYGYTF,TGTGCCAGCAGCCAAGATCTGGTCACTACAAACTATGGCTACACCTTC
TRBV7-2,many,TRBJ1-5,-,CASSLDGRMNQPQHF,TGTGCCAGCAGCTTAGACGGGAGGATGAATCAGCCCCAGCATTTT
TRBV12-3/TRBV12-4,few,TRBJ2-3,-,CASSLGRGIDTQYF,TGTGCCAGCAGTTTGGGACGGGGAATAGATACGCAGTATTTT
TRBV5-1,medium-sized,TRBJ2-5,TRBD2,CASSLFFSGEETQYF,TGCGCCAGCAGCTTATTTTTTAGCGGGGAAGAGACCCAGTACTTC
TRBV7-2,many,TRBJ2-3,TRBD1,CASSQDRPDGIQYF,TGTGCCAGCAGCCAGGACAGGCCTGATGGAATCCAGTATTTT
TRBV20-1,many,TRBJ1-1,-,CSARVRNTEAFF,TGCAGTGCTAGAGTCCGGAACACTGAAGCTTTCTTT
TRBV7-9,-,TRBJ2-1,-,CASSSDEQFF,TGTGCCAGCAGCTCCGATGAGCAGTTCTTC
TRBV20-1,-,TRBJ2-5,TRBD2,CSARVGGGQETQYF,TGCAGTGCTAGAGTTGGCGGGGGGCAAGAGACCCAGTACTTC
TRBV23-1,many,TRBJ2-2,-,CASSQIEGDDTGELFF,TGCGCCAGCAGTCAAATCGAGGGAGATGACACCGGGGAGCTGTTTTTT
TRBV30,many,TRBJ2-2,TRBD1,CAWKKTGTHTGELFF,TGTGCCTGGAAAAAGACAGGGACCCACACCGGGGAGCTGTTTTTT
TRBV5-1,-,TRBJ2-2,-,CASSTTDPGELFF,TGCGCCAGCAGCACGACAGACCCCGGGGAGCTGTTTTTT
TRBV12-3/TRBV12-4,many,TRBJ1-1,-,CASSLGYTEAFF,TGTGCCAGCAGTTTGGGGTACACTGAAGCTTTCTTT
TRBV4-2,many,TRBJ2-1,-,CASSQDTGESYNEQFF,TGTGCCAGCAGCCAAGATACGGGGGAATCCTACAATGAGCAGTTCTTC
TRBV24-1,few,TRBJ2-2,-,CATSDPTGELFF,TGTGCCACCAGTGACCCTACCGGGGAGCTGTTTTTT
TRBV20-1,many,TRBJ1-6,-,CSARTGNNSPLHF,TGCAGTGCTAGGACGGGGAATAATTCACCCCTCCACTTT